The 19 T cell receptor beta chains given below trace back to one sample, sequenced in a study of technical replicates of blood from several donors. Libraries were prepared by immunoSEQ multiplex PCR; TCRdb keeps only in-frame clonotypes and omits some of them. This sample yields about 70,000 clones, of which around 97% are seen a single time; around 0.2% belongs to the top ten. Sequenced input: T cells isolated from PBMCs. The origin of the receptors is a human donor in good health.

This CDR3 is CASSQAFGAGVLDYGYTF. CDR3 coding DNA: TGTGCCAGCAGCCAAGCCTTTGGGGCAGGGGTCCTCGATTACGGCTACACCTTC. V and J are TRBV14 and TRBJ1-2; the D gene is possibly TRBD1 (6 bases). Germline-derived CDR1 and CDR2 are SGHDN and FVKESK. This CDR3 region has 18 residues. The V end was cut by 1 base, the J end by 8 bases, with 26 bases between.

The CDR3 nucleotides read TGTGCCAGCAGTGACACGGGGGGGCTTCGGGAGCAGTACTTC. Its translation: CASSDTGGLREQYF. The chain joins TRBV2 to TRBJ2-7; 8 bases are shared with TRBD2. V was pared by 3 bases and J by 7 bases, with 8 bases of the junction left unmatched. This CDR3 comprises 14 residues. Germline assignment: CDR1 SNHLY and CDR2 FYNNEI.

This sequence joins TRBV21-1 and TRBJ2-2; TRBD1, the D gene given by the table, was not confirmed from the DNA. TRBV21-1 counts as a pseudogene. The CDR3 spans 15 residues. CDR3 in amino acids: CARRRKRGLVGELFF. DNA of the CDR3: TGTGCCAGGAGACGAAAGAGGGGGTTGGTCGGGGAGCTGTTTTTT.

Concerning this clone itself: This specimen includes other DNA sequences encoding the same CDR3. The chain combines TRBV18 with TRBJ1-5; the D is unclear. The CDR3 contains 14 residues. Between the trimmed V and J ends, which lost 2 bases and 0 bases, there was a span of 5 bases. Germline V CDR1 and CDR2: KGHSH, LQKENI. The CDR3 DNA sequence: TGTGCCAGCTCACCAGAGTCTAGCAATCAGCCCCAGCATTTT. This translates into CASSPESSNQPQHF. Full variable domain (remainder filled in from reference TRBV18 and TRBJ1-5): NAGVMQNPRHLVRRRGQEARLRCSPMKGHSHVYWYRQLPEEGLKFMVYLQKENIIDESGMPKERFSAEFPKEGPSILRIQQVVRGDSAAYFCASSPESSNQPQHFGDGTRLSIL.

The chain uses TRBV4-1 and TRBJ1-1; D call uncertain. Trimming took off 6 bases at V and 0 bases at J, with 14 bases between the two ends. There are 15 residues in the CDR3. Germline loops: CDR1 MGHRA, CDR2 YSYEKL. The chain's CDR3 is CASSIGTDLNTEAFF. DNA for the CDR3: TGCGCCAGCAGTATAGGAACAGACCTGAACACTGAAGCTTTCTTT.

A note on this clone: At one of its ends the junction is not consistent with the germline gene, which may arise from a read error. The chain couples TRBV25-1 to TRBJ2-7; the match to TRBD1 covers 8 bases. The germline CDR1 and CDR2 sequences are MGHDK and SYGVNS. This CDR3 has 13 amino acids. The CDR3 region has the DNA TGTGCCAGCAGTGACCTGGACAGGGCGTATGCGAGCTTC. This encodes CASSDLDRAYASF.

The chain combines TRBV9 with TRBJ2-1, with D tentatively TRBD2 (6 bases). The V end lost 3 bases, the J end lost 6 bases, and 16 bases lay between the germline ends. This CDR3 region has 15 residues. Germline values: CDR1 SGDLS, CDR2 YYNGEE. The CDR3 loop reads CASSGRRDSTNEQFF. CDR3 nucleotide sequence: TGTGCCAGCAGCGGCCGCCGGGACTCAACCAATGAGCAGTTCTTC. The full variable domain, with the rest looked up from reference TRBV9 and TRBJ2-1, is DSGVTQTPKHLITATGQRVTLRCSPRSGDLSVYWYQQSLDQGLQFLIQYYNGEERAKGNILERFSAQQFPDLHSELNLSSLELGDSALYFCASSGRRDSTNEQFFGPGTRLTVL.

CDR3 in DNA: TGTGCCAGCAGCTCACCCGAGGGAGGGAGGACAGATACGCAGTATTTT. Translation: CASSSPEGGRTDTQYF. The rearrangement joins TRBV7-9 to TRBJ2-3, with 7 nucleotides matching TRBD2. CDR3 length equals 16 residues. The germline V gene has CDR1 SEHNR and CDR2 FQNEAQ (reference sequence). The V segment lost 4 bases and the J segment 3 bases; nucleotides outside the gene matches: 10.

The chain has TRBV28 and TRBJ1-1; 8 bases match TRBD1. With 2 bases clipped from V and 8 bases from J, the junction kept 13 bases outside the gene matches. Germline CDR1 MDHEN, CDR2 SYDVKM. The CDR3 has 16 residues. Here the CDR3 reads CASSLGTGFLRAEAFF. The CDR3, as DNA: TGTGCCAGCAGTTTAGGGACAGGCTTCCTTCGAGCGGAAGCTTTCTTT.

The chain recombines TRBV10-2 with TRBJ1-1; perhaps TRBD1 as D (6 bases). The CDR3 consists of 12 residues. Germline V gene sequence: CDR1 WSHSY, CDR2 SAAADI. V was shortened by 8 bases and J by 1 base, with 8 bases between the two germline ends. The chain's CDR3 is CASVDRNTEAFF. CDR3 sequence (DNA): TGCGCCAGCGTGGACAGGAACACTGAAGCTTTCTTT.

The chain employs TRBV28 and TRBJ1-3; D not resolved. V was shortened by 4 bases and J by 0 bases, with 10 bases between the two germline ends. CDR1 MDHEN and CDR2 SYDVKM come from the germline V gene. This CDR3 is 15 amino acids long. The CDR3 region is CASSSSVSSGNTIYF. In DNA, the CDR3 is TGTGCCAGCAGTTCTAGCGTATCCTCTGGAAACACCATATATTTT.

The V call is TRBV6-5, the J call TRBJ2-7; 10 bases align to TRBD1. V lost 7 bases and J lost 7; bases outside the gene matches: 4. This CDR3 spans 12 amino acids. Germline CDR1 reads MNHEY; CDR2 reads SVGAGI. As DNA, the CDR3 is TGTGCCAGCAAATCGGGACAGGGGGAGCAGTACTTC. Residues: CASKSGQGEQYF.

This clone was recorded only once. The chain has TRBV7-9 and TRBJ2-7; 10 bases fit TRBD1. The CDR3 is made up of 15 amino acids. V dropped 5 bases and J dropped 4; count of bases not matched to a gene: 8. Germline CDR1 is SEHNR and CDR2 is FQNEAQ (reference sequence). The CDR3 is CASSRGTGVSYEQYF. In nucleotides, the CDR3 is TGTGCCAGCAGCCGTGGGACAGGGGTCTCGTACGAGCAGTACTTC.

The V gene is TRBV30, the J gene TRBJ2-5; no firm D call. Germline lookup yields CDR1 GTSNPN and CDR2 SVGIG (reference sequence). The CDR3 covers 12 residues. V shed 2 bases and J shed 0 bases, with 4 bases lying between them. The CDR3 region is CAWSLNQETQYF. CDR3 nucleotides: TGTGCCTGGAGTTTAAACCAAGAGACCCAGTACTTC.

The sample holds one count of this clone. This chain links TRBV4-1 with TRBJ2-1, with TRBD1 as a possible D gene (5 bases). The length of the CDR3 is 15 residues. Trimming left V 2 bases short and J 3 bases short, with 11 bases between. Germline V gene sequence: CDR1 MGHRA, CDR2 YSYEKL. CDR3 nucleotides: TGCGCCAGCAGCCAATGGGGCCAGGTCTACAATGAGCAGTTCTTC. It is translated as CASSQWGQVYNEQFF.

This clone was recorded once. This chain uses TRBV4-1 with TRBJ2-5, with 10 bases aligning to TRBD2. Per germline, CDR1 MGHRA and CDR2 YSYEKL. Trimming took 1 base from V and 5 from J; bases not matched to a gene: 7. The CDR3 is 16 residues long. CDR3 in amino acids: CASSQGWATSGETQYF. The CDR3 DNA reads as TGCGCCAGCAGCCAAGGATGGGCGACTAGCGGGGAGACCCAGTACTTC.

This sequence joins TRBV2 and TRBJ2-2, with 12 bases lining up with TRBD2. Germline CDR1 is SNHLY and CDR2 is FYNNEI. The CDR3 runs 18 residues. Unmatched junction bases numbered 16, after V lost 7 bases and J lost 7 bases. The CDR3 protein is CASILDTGTSGGFGELFF. As DNA, the CDR3 is TGTGCCAGCATTCTCGACACGGGAACTAGCGGGGGGTTCGGGGAGCTGTTTTTT.

This clone was counted once. The rearrangement uses TRBV7-9 and TRBJ2-5; tentatively, D is TRBD2 (5 bases). CDR1 and CDR2 from the germline V gene are SEHNR and FQNEAQ (reference sequence). The length of the CDR3 is 15 residues. V was cut by 2 bases and J by 4 bases, with 14 bases left in between. CDR3 nucleotides: TGTGCCAGCAGCTTAATGTGGAGGATAGGAGAGACCCAGTACTTC. Its translation: CASSLMWRIGETQYF.

The chain has TRBV18 and TRBJ1-1; the match to TRBD1 covers 8 bases. CDR1 and CDR2 from the germline V gene are KGHSH and LQKENI. V trimming: 6 bases; J trimming: 0 bases; junction bases outside the gene matches: 3. The CDR3 covers 14 residues. The CDR3 loop reads CASSPDRVNTEAFF. DNA for the CDR3: TGTGCCAGCTCCCCGGACAGGGTGAACACTGAAGCTTTCTTT.